Below, 31 T cell receptor beta chains from the same sample are listed, as sequenced in a study of shared clonotypes between healthy human individuals. It was CD45RO-negative cells, positively selected for CCR7, that made up naive CD8 cells, with terminally differentiated effector memory CD45RA+ cells excluded. Sequenced by immunoSEQ multiplex PCR; TCRdb stores in-frame clones only, minus some. The table lists 1.5 million to 2.5 million clones, roughly 94% of them singletons. Source material: naive CD8+ T cells sorted from blood. These receptor sequences come from a man younger than 30 in good health.

The chain has TRBV7-9 and TRBJ1-3, with D perhaps TRBD1 (5 bases). The CDR3 covers 17 residues. Germline V gene sequence: CDR1 SEHNR, CDR2 FQNEAQ (reference sequence). The V end was cut by 2 bases, the J end by 0 bases, with 14 bases between. CDR3 bases: TGTGCCAGCAGCTTATCCGACAGCCCGAGCTCTGGAAACACCATATATTTT. It translates to CASSLSDSPSSGNTIYF.

To note about this clone: Distinct nucleotide sequences in the sample also encode this CDR3. The chain carries TRBV10-1 and TRBJ2-7; D uncertain. The CDR3 consists of 12 residues. Trimming took 6 bases from V and 4 from J, leaving 10 bases between them. Germline CDR1 WNHNN, CDR2 SYGVQD (reference sequence). The CDR3 DNA reads TGCGCCAGCAGCGAGCCCGGGTACGAGCAGTACTTC. This encodes CASSEPGYEQYF.

The genes are TRBV5-1 and TRBJ2-7; 10 positions match TRBD1. The CDR3 covers 17 residues. Trimming at V came to 0 bases and at J to 2 bases, leaving 8 bases not matched to a gene. In germline, CDR1 is SGHRS, CDR2 YFSETQ. CDR3 amino acids: CASSLAGQGTFPYEQYF. The CDR3 DNA reads as TGCGCCAGCAGCTTGGCGGGACAGGGGACTTTCCCCTACGAGCAGTACTTC.

In its sample, this clone was seen once. CDR3 in amino acids: CASSQDFTGYYGYTF. As DNA, the CDR3 is TGTGCCAGCAGCCAAGATTTTACCGGGTACTATGGCTACACCTTC. The V gene is TRBV14, the J gene TRBJ1-2, with unresolved D. Germline CDR1 and CDR2: SGHDN and FVKESK. CDR3 length equals 15 residues. Trimming stripped 0 bases from V and 3 bases from J, with 11 bases between.

The chain joins TRBV2 to TRBJ1-5; the match to TRBD1 covers 9 bases. The junction had 16 bases not matched to a gene; V was cut back by 6 bases and J by 7 bases. Germline loops: CDR1 SNHLY, CDR2 FYNNEI. The CDR3 has 17 amino acids. CDR3 loop: CASSATGTGRGGQPQHF. The CDR3 bases are TGTGCCAGCAGCGCTACCGGGACAGGGAGGGGTGGCCAGCCCCAGCATTTT.

The chain has TRBV9 and TRBJ1-1, with D uncertain. V was clipped by 4 bases and J by 2 bases, with 12 bases between them. The germline gives CDR1 SGDLS, CDR2 YYNGEE. This CDR3 comprises 14 residues. CDR3 coding DNA: TGTGCCAGCAGCCTCACGGCAATAAACACTGAAGCTTTCTTT. Translated: CASSLTAINTEAFF.

The chain has TRBV28 and TRBJ2-5; 8 positions agree with TRBD1. Germline values: CDR1 MDHEN, CDR2 SYDVKM. This CDR3 is built from 16 residues. V dropped 1 base and J dropped 5; count of bases not matched to a gene: 9. The chain's CDR3 is CASSLLTGEREETQYF. The CDR3 nucleotides read TGTGCCAGCAGTTTATTGACAGGGGAACGGGAGGAGACCCAGTACTTC.

The chain has TRBV10-3 and TRBJ2-3; D is unresolved. There are 14 residues in the CDR3. Germline CDR1 ENHRY, CDR2 SYGVKD. V shed 7 bases and J shed 2 bases, with 13 bases lying between them. DNA of the CDR3: TGTGCCATCACAAGGGATGGGTTCACAGATACGCAGTATTTT. Its translation: CAITRDGFTDTQYF.

The V call is TRBV6-6, the J call TRBJ2-1; 7 positions match TRBD2. CDR1 MNHNY and CDR2 SVGAGI come from the germline V gene (reference sequence). Trimming cost V 7 bases and J 0 bases; bases outside gene matches: 6. CDR3 length: 15 amino acids. This chain's CDR3 is CASTWGGNSYNEQFF. CDR3 sequence (DNA): TGTGCCAGCACCTGGGGGGGGAACTCCTACAATGAGCAGTTCTTC.

The chain recombines TRBV6-5 with TRBJ1-2; 7 nucleotides align to TRBD1. The germline V gene encodes CDR1 MNHEY and CDR2 SVGAGI. The CDR3 runs 11 residues. V lost 8 bases and J lost 4; bases outside the gene matches: 1. The CDR3 protein is CASWTGYGYTF. The CDR3 DNA follows: TGTGCCAGCTGGACAGGCTATGGCTACACCTTC.

This rearrangement joins TRBV29-1 to TRBJ2-2; D possibly corresponds to TRBD2 (6 bases). V was cut by 6 bases and J by 3 bases, with 11 bases left in between. In germline, CDR1 is SQVTM, CDR2 ANQGSEA. The CDR3 contains 13 residues. CDR3 amino acids: CSVAGRYTGELFF. CDR3 DNA sequence: TGCAGCGTCGCGGGACGGTACACCGGGGAGCTGTTTTTT.

This sequence joins TRBV4-3 and TRBJ2-7; no definite D call. Germline CDR1 is LGHNA and CDR2 is YSLEER. V lost 1 base and J 2 bases, leaving 12 bases between the germline ends. The CDR3 runs 15 residues. This CDR3 reads CASSQVPSATYEQYF. The CDR3 bases are TGCGCCAGCAGCCAAGTACCGTCAGCTACCTACGAGCAGTACTTC.

As DNA, the CDR3 is TGTGCCAGTAGTATTTTCGGGGACCCAGAGACCCAGTACTTC. It specifies CASSIFGDPETQYF. V and J are TRBV19 and TRBJ2-5; D might be TRBD1 or TRBD2, each matching 5 bases. Trimming took 3 bases from V and 4 from J, leaving 12 bases between them. CDR3 length equals 14 residues. Germline V CDR1 and CDR2: LNHDA, SQIVND (reference sequence).

The chain couples TRBV18 to TRBJ2-5, with D possibly being TRBD2 (6 bases). Trimming removed 3 bases from V and 5 bases from J, with 25 bases in between. The CDR3 contains 18 residues. Germline CDR1 and CDR2: KGHSH and LQKENI. CDR3 amino acids: CASSPSSLASAGRETQYF. The CDR3 DNA sequence: TGTGCCAGCTCACCGTCGTCCTTGGCTAGCGCTGGGAGGGAGACCCAGTACTTC.

The rearrangement links TRBV7-9 to TRBJ2-1; 7 bases agree with TRBD2. The junction had 3 bases not matched to a gene; V was cut back by 1 base and J by 6 bases. The CDR3 spans 14 residues. The germline V gene has CDR1 SEHNR and CDR2 FQNEAQ (reference sequence). For the CDR3, the DNA is TGTGCCAGCAGCTTAGGGACTAGTCGCAATGAGCAGTTCTTC. Amino acid sequence: CASSLGTSRNEQFF.

A note on this clone: This specimen includes other DNA sequences encoding the same CDR3. The chain is built from TRBV7-6 and TRBJ2-3, with D possibly being TRBD2 (5 bases). CDR3 size: 14 residues. Germline V gene sequence: CDR1 SGHVS, CDR2 FNYEAQ. Trimming removed 3 bases at V and 1 base at J, with 8 bases between. CDR3 sequence reads: CASSLAGGTDTQYF. The CDR3 DNA reads TGTGCCAGCAGCTTGGCCGGGGGCACAGATACGCAGTATTTT.

The CDR3 loop is CASSQDGGGEAFF. The CDR3 nucleotides read TGCGCCAGCAGCCAAGATGGGGGCGGTGAAGCTTTCTTT. The rearrangement uses TRBV4-3 and TRBJ1-1, with a weak D call TRBD1 (6 bases). The V gene's germline CDR1 is LGHNA and CDR2 YSLEER. Trimming stripped 0 bases from V and 7 bases from J, with 9 bases between. This CDR3 is built from 13 residues.

This chain uses TRBV27 with TRBJ2-2; D unclear. Trimming pared 4 bases from V and 1 base from J, leaving 7 bases between. The CDR3 totals 14 residues. The germline V gene has CDR1 MNHEY and CDR2 SMNVEV (reference sequence). CDR3 in amino acids: CASSYFENTGELFF. CDR3 sequence (DNA): TGTGCCAGCAGTTATTTCGAGAACACCGGGGAGCTGTTTTTT.

The rearrangement joins TRBV27 to TRBJ2-1; the D gene could be TRBD1 or TRBD2 (7 bases each). This CDR3 comprises 15 residues. Trimming left V 3 bases short and J 5 bases short, with 14 bases between. Germline V lookup: CDR1 MNHEY, CDR2 SMNVEV (reference sequence). The DNA for the CDR3 is TGTGCCAGCAGTTTTTTCCAGGGGGGGGACAATGAGCAGTTCTTC. The encoded protein is CASSFFQGGDNEQFF.

This clone was seen only once. At the DNA level, this CDR3 is encoded by other sequences in the same sample as well. The genes are TRBV13 and TRBJ2-6, with D possibly being TRBD1 (5 bases). V was pared by 2 bases and J by 0 bases, with 5 bases between. Germline V gives CDR1 PRHDT, CDR2 FYEKMQ (reference sequence). The CDR3 sequence is 15 residues long. The CDR3 DNA is TGTGCCAGCAGCTTAAGGGGCTCTGGGGCCAACGTCCTGACTTTC. Its protein is CASSLRGSGANVLTF.

The chain employs TRBV7-8 and TRBJ2-1, with D uncertain. The CDR3 is 16 amino acids. CDR1 is SGHVS and CDR2 is FQNEAQ in the germline V gene. V shed 0 bases and J shed 10 bases, with 19 bases lying between them. This CDR3 is CASSLAVQIYGLEQFF. The CDR3 DNA reads as TGTGCCAGCAGCTTAGCGGTTCAGATTTATGGGCTAGAGCAGTTCTTC.

The genes are TRBV4-1 and TRBJ1-3; tentative D call: TRBD1 (5 bases). The CDR3 runs 14 residues. The germline V gene encodes CDR1 MGHRA and CDR2 YSYEKL. The V and J ends lost 4 bases and 3 bases respectively, with 10 bases between them. Here the CDR3 reads CASSPRDVGNTIYF. CDR3 DNA sequence: TGCGCCAGCAGCCCGAGGGACGTTGGAAACACCATATATTTT.

This chain links TRBV6-6 with TRBJ2-7, with D possibly TRBD1 on 6 matching bases. Germline CDR1 MNHNY, CDR2 SVGAGI (reference sequence). The CDR3 loop spans 14 amino acids. Trimming took off 10 bases at V and 1 base at J, with 17 bases between the two ends. The CDR3 DNA reads as TGTGCCACTATGCGAAACAGGGAGTCCTACGAGCAGTACTTC. The encoded protein is CATMRNRESYEQYF.

This chain joins TRBV10-3 and TRBJ2-7; 7 bases agree with TRBD2. The CDR3 is 15 amino acids. Germline V lookup: CDR1 ENHRY, CDR2 SYGVKD. V lost 2 bases and J lost 3; bases outside the gene matches: 7. CDR3 in DNA: TGTGCCATCAGTGAGATCGGGGAGGGGAACTACGAGCAGTACTTC. It yields the protein CAISEIGEGNYEQYF.

CDR3 in amino acids: CASSVGGVEQFF. DNA of the CDR3: TGCGCCAGCAGTGTCGGAGGGGTCGAGCAGTTCTTC. This chain joins TRBV10-2 and TRBJ2-1; D possibly corresponds to TRBD2 (6 bases). Trimming removed 4 bases from V and 10 bases from J, with 11 bases in between. Per germline, CDR1 WSHSY and CDR2 SAAADI. The CDR3 runs to 12 residues.

V gene TRBV5-6 combines with J gene TRBJ2-7, with 9 bases fitting TRBD1. The V and J ends lost 4 bases and 7 bases, in that order; junction bases with no gene match: 9. The CDR3 spans 14 residues. Germline V CDR1 and CDR2: SGHDT, YYEEEE. CDR3 nucleotides: TGTGCCAGCAGCCCCGGACAGGGGCTTCGGGAGCAGTACTTC. Residues: CASSPGQGLREQYF.

The chain combines TRBV27 with TRBJ1-4; possible D gene TRBD1, 6 bases. Germline lookup yields CDR1 MNHEY and CDR2 SMNVEV (reference sequence). There are 15 residues in the CDR3. The V gene lost 4 bases and the J gene lost 0 bases, with 9 bases spanning the gap. The CDR3 spells CASSSRTATNEKLFF. The CDR3 DNA reads as TGTGCCAGCAGTTCCCGGACAGCAACTAATGAAAAACTGTTTTTT.

This clone was counted a single time. This chain links TRBV5-6 with TRBJ2-4; D is uncertain. V was clipped by 2 bases and J by 0 bases, with 6 bases between them. The germline V gene has CDR1 SGHDT and CDR2 YYEEEE. This CDR3 has 14 amino acids. The CDR3 DNA is TGTGCCAGCAGCTTCTGGCTAGCCAAAAACATTCAGTACTTC. Protein sequence: CASSFWLAKNIQYF.

This chain links TRBV27 with TRBJ2-5, with TRBD2 identical over 12 bases. The CDR3 runs to 15 residues. The germline V gene encodes CDR1 MNHEY and CDR2 SMNVEV (reference sequence). With 7 bases clipped from V and 3 bases from J, the junction kept 6 bases outside the gene matches. The CDR3 sequence: CASNLLAGGKETQYF. DNA of the CDR3: TGTGCCAGCAATCTACTAGCGGGGGGAAAAGAGACCCAGTACTTC.

V gene TRBV10-3 combines with J gene TRBJ1-4, with TRBD1 matching over 11 bases. Germline V lookup: CDR1 ENHRY, CDR2 SYGVKD. V lost 3 bases, J lost 0 bases, and 3 bases stayed unmatched. This CDR3 comprises 17 residues. The CDR3 spells CAISESGQGATNEKLFF. Here the CDR3 DNA reads TGTGCCATCAGTGAATCGGGACAGGGGGCAACTAATGAAAAACTGTTTTTT.

V and J are TRBV19 and TRBJ2-1; D is possibly TRBD1 (6 bases). CDR1 and CDR2 from the germline V gene are LNHDA and SQIVND (reference sequence). Trimming removed 3 bases from V and 4 bases from J, with 16 bases in between. The CDR3 runs to 16 residues. CDR3 DNA: TGTGCCAGTAGTATCCGGACAGAGGGAATTTACAATGAGCAGTTCTTC. Amino acid sequence: CASSIRTEGIYNEQFF.